The present TCR beta chain was sequenced within a study of breast tumors, draining lymph nodes, adjacent tissues. TCRdb called the multiplex PCR reads again in MiXCR, with one record for every CDR3 protein. The sample shows fewer than 250,000 distinct CDR3 sequences, 32% of them seen only once. Study-level findings and limits: Tumor and nontumor repertoires were significantly more similar in luminal-like than in basal-like breast cancer.

This CDR3 is built from 18 residues. Unmatched junction bases numbered 9, after V lost 0 bases and J lost 3 bases. Germline CDR1 is LNHNV and CDR2 is YYDKDF (reference sequence). Samples came from axillary lymph nodes draining the breast cancer. Notes on this clonotype: The antigen is not known.

The chain uses TRBV15 and TRBJ2-3, with 10 bases fitting TRBD2. Source material: axillary lymph node tissue. This receptor was obtained from a female donor with breast cancer. Some clones in this sample may be carry-over from other donors' samples. CDR3 sequence (DNA): TGTGCCACCAGCAGAGATCAGGCTAGCGGGAGTAAGACAGATACGCAGTATTTT. It is translated as CATSRDQASGSKTDTQYF.